This entry concerns a single T cell receptor (beta chain). Its antigen is still unknown. This sample is part of a study of regulatory T cells in long-lasting Graves disease. The wider study: Positivity for TSH receptor antibodies plus over 5 years of antithyroid drugs meant persistent Graves' disease. Study-level results: Comparison showed that persistent patients shared more public clonotypes (about 2,600) than new patients (nearly 1,000).

Time point here: persistent/refractory GD, antithyroid drugs over 5 years with positive TRAb. Making the TCR library involved RNA that had been extracted from PBMCs. Researchers made TCR beta libraries by using iRepertoire HTBI primers and running Arm-PCR on CDR3 regions. In the original processing: Gene usage covered around 62 TRBV and more than 13 TRBJ segments. TCRdb re-analysed the multiplex PCR reads in MiXCR, keeping a single row per CDR3 protein. TCRdb, not the authors, supplied the V and J calls. The data contain some 440,000 distinct CDR3 sequences, around 21% of them singletons. Source: peripheral blood mononuclear cells (PBMCs), taken when the disease was refractory, from a patient treated with antithyroid drugs. The sequence was collected from a female donor with Graves disease.

CDR3 amino acids: CASRGGGGAGLRREQFF. DNA of the CDR3: TGTGCCAGCAGGGGAGGCGGGGGGGCAGGTTTGCGGCGTGAGCAGTTCTTC. The chain couples TRBV6-2 or TRBV6-3 to TRBJ2-1; the match to TRBD2 covers 9 bases. J lost 9 bases, V lost 6 bases, and 18 bases had no gene match. Germline V gene sequence: CDR1 MNHEY, CDR2 SVGEGT. This CDR3 has 17 amino acids.